The entry below gives a single T cell receptor (beta chain) sequence along with its context. Its antigen is unidentified. Primers for the PCR totalled 60 Vbeta and 13 Jbeta. Assay: immunoSEQ multiplex PCR; the TCRdb copy retains only in-frame clones and omits some. The table records roughly 300,000 clones, roughly 89% of them present only once. The data stem from a study of cytomegalovirus exposure and HLA in healthy donors. Study-wide results and limits: Presence/absence comparisons presumed near-even sequencing depth among donors.

The sample taken for sequencing was PBMCs. This clonotype originated in a man in his forties or fifties in good health and CMV-seropositive.

As DNA, the CDR3 is TGTGCCAGCCCACGGGGACTAGTCCCCAATGAGCAGTTCTTC. It codes for CASPRGLVPNEQFF. The genes are TRBV2 and TRBJ2-1; 8 nucleotides match TRBD2. CDR3 length: 14 residues. CDR1 is SNHLY, CDR2 FYNNEI, per germline. After removal of 8 bases from V and 6 bases from J, the junction contained 9 bases not matched to a gene.